These 14 T cell receptor beta chains were sequenced from one sample in a study of blood T cells in healthy people across ages. The use of a sample-barcoded 5' primer and a J-beta primer mix characterized a second PCR of roughly 6 to 11 cycles. MiXCR, run by TCRdb on the 5' RACE reads, gives a single entry per CDR3 protein. The table lists roughly 1.5 million distinct CDR3 sequences, 35% to 45% of them singletons, with 4% in the top ten. Source material: blood. The origin of the receptors is a woman in her late teens or twenties in good health.

This sequence joins TRBV7-2 and TRBJ2-1; tentatively, D is TRBD2 (5 bases). Germline-derived CDR1 and CDR2 are SGHTA and FQGNSA. The CDR3 extends over 15 amino acids. V was clipped by 4 bases and J by 6 bases, with 16 bases between them. In nucleotides, the CDR3 is TGTGCCAGCAGCTCGTGGACTTCAAAATCCAATGAGCAGTTCTTC. It is translated as CASSSWTSKSNEQFF.

This clonotype was recorded a few times. The V and J genes are TRBV20-1 and TRBJ1-5; 7 nucleotides match TRBD1. Trimming at V came to 0 bases and at J to 6 bases, leaving 8 bases not matched to a gene. CDR1 is DFQATT and CDR2 is SNEGSKA in the germline V gene (reference sequence). The length of the CDR3 is 15 residues. This CDR3 is CSARDTGRGFQPQHF. The CDR3 DNA is TGCAGTGCTAGAGATACCGGCAGGGGGTTTCAGCCCCAGCATTTT.

The chain joins TRBV5-1 to TRBJ1-4, with D hard to call. Deletions cut 0 bases from V and 12 bases from J, with 15 bases between. Germline-derived CDR1 and CDR2 are SGHRS and YFSETQ. The CDR3 length is 14 residues. CDR3 DNA: TGCGCCAGCAGCTTGGACCCCTCTTTAGGAGAACTGTTTTTT. Amino acid sequence: CASSLDPSLGELFF.

V is TRBV29-1 and J is TRBJ1-4; no definite D call. This CDR3 comprises 13 residues. Trimming removed 7 bases at V and 0 bases at J, with 9 bases between. Germline-derived CDR1 and CDR2 are SQVTM and ANQGSEA. Written as DNA, the CDR3 is TGCAGCGGGCAGACTGCAACTAATGAAAAACTGTTTTTT. Its protein product is CSGQTATNEKLFF.

V is TRBV12-3 or TRBV12-4 and J is TRBJ2-6; D not resolved. This CDR3 region has 16 residues. V gave up 3 bases and J gave up 4 bases, with 13 bases separating them. In nucleotides, the CDR3 is TGTGCCAGCAGTTTGGGGTTGGGTTGGGGGGCCAACGTCCTGACTTTC. Translation gives CASSLGLGWGANVLTF.

The chain carries TRBV27 and TRBJ2-5, with no clear D. Deletions cut 4 bases from V and 11 bases from J, with 20 bases between. CDR1 is MNHEY and CDR2 is SMNVEV in the germline V gene (reference sequence). CDR3 length: 14 amino acids. The CDR3 region is CASSSQILYNEQYF. The CDR3 nucleotides are TGTGCCAGCAGTTCACAGATTCTATACAATGAGCAGTACTTC.

This clonotype was seen only a few times. V usage is TRBV6-2 or TRBV6-3 and J usage is TRBJ2-1; either TRBD1 or TRBD2 may fit D (5 bases each). The CDR3 length is 14 residues. The V end lost 7 bases, the J end lost 7 bases, and 17 bases lay between the germline ends. Germline CDR1 reads MNHEY; CDR2 reads SVGEGT. CDR3 nucleotide sequence: TGTGCCAGCACATTGGTAGGGGAGTGGAATGAGCAGTTCTTC. This gives the protein CASTLVGEWNEQFF.

This clonotype has only a few counts. V is TRBV12-3 or TRBV12-4 and J is TRBJ1-2, with D possibly TRBD1 on 6 matching bases. This CDR3 comprises 13 residues. Deletions cut 5 bases from V and 8 bases from J, with 15 bases between. CDR3: CASSQTGFGGYTF. The DNA for the CDR3 is TGTGCCAGCAGTCAGACAGGTTTCGGCGGCTACACCTTC.

This clonotype was found a few times. The chain employs TRBV7-9 and TRBJ1-1; D is uncertain. The CDR3 extends over 14 amino acids. The germline CDR1 and CDR2 sequences are SEHNR and FQNEAQ (reference sequence). Trimming shortened V by 3 bases and J by 2 bases, and 10 bases separated the two germline ends. In nucleotides, the CDR3 is TGTGCCAGCAGCTTCCCCGACCGTAACACTGAAGCTTTCTTT. This encodes CASSFPDRNTEAFF.

The rearrangement links TRBV29-1 to TRBJ2-7; D is perhaps TRBD1 (5 bases). Germline assignment: CDR1 SQVTM and CDR2 ANQGSEA. Trimming removed 8 bases at V and 0 bases at J, with 20 bases between. This CDR3 contains 15 residues. The CDR3 spells CSIHSSGYGSYEQYF. DNA for the CDR3: TGCAGCATCCATTCGTCAGGGTATGGCTCCTACGAGCAGTACTTC.

The chain employs TRBV4-3 and TRBJ2-5; 8 bases align to TRBD1. The J segment lost 2 bases and the V segment lost 2 bases, leaving 7 bases of the junction unmatched. CDR3 length: 16 amino acids. From germline, CDR1 is LGHNA and CDR2 YSLEER. CDR3 loop: CASSQYSRTGQETQYF. The CDR3 bases are TGCGCCAGCAGCCAATATTCCAGGACAGGGCAAGAGACCCAGTACTTC.

This clonotype turned up a few times. The V and J genes are TRBV6-5 and TRBJ2-1; the D gene is possibly TRBD1 (5 bases). Trimming removed 6 bases from V and 0 bases from J, with 15 bases in between. CDR3 length: 16 amino acids. Germline V gene data show CDR1 as MNHEY and CDR2 as SVGAGI. The CDR3 sequence: CASSMGRRSSYNEQFF. CDR3 bases: TGTGCCAGCAGCATGGGGCGAAGGAGCTCCTACAATGAGCAGTTCTTC.

A few counts support this clonotype. This chain connects TRBV9 to TRBJ2-5, with D perhaps matching TRBD1 (5 bases). This CDR3 region has 13 residues. With 6 bases removed from V and 5 bases from J, the gap between germline ends came to 14 bases. Germline-derived CDR1 and CDR2 are SGDLS and YYNGEE. The CDR3 loop reads CASIKGRWETQYF. DNA for the CDR3: TGTGCCAGCATTAAGGGGCGTTGGGAGACCCAGTACTTC. Looking up the rest from reference TRBV9 and TRBJ2-5 gives the full variable domain: DSGVTQTPKHLITATGQRVTLRCSPRSGDLSVYWYQQSLDQGLQFLIQYYNGEERAKGNILERFSAQQFPDLHSELNLSSLELGDSALYFCASIKGRWETQYFGPGTRLLVL.

J is TRBJ2-7 and V is TRBV7-2; 8 bases agree with TRBD1. This CDR3 comprises 14 residues. J gave up 3 bases and V 5 bases, and 6 bases lay outside the gene matches. Germline V CDR1 and CDR2: SGHTA, FQGNSA. This chain's CDR3 is CASSRTGLDYEQYF. For the CDR3, the DNA is TGTGCCAGCAGCAGGACAGGGTTGGACTACGAGCAGTACTTC. The full variable domain, its missing parts supplied by reference TRBV7-2 and TRBJ2-7, is GAGVSQSPSNKVTEKGKDVELRCDPISGHTALYWYRQSLGQGLEFLIYFQGNSAPDKSGLPSDRFSAERTGGSVSTLTIQRTQQEDSAVYLCASSRTGLDYEQYFGPGTRLTVT.